The rows below give T cell receptor beta chains drawn from one sample of a study of blood T cell repertoires in COVID-19. Assay: immunoSEQ multiplex PCR; the TCRdb copy retains only in-frame clones and omits some. The table has hundreds of thousands of clones, about nine tenths seen once. The sequencing input was peripheral blood. The receptors were gathered from a man aged 80 or over with acute or convalescent COVID-19. The CDR3 runs from the conserved cysteine through the conserved F or W. D genes are given only for firm matches. Some rows have no size entry. The others give once, few or many, or a class for an expanded clone.

TRBJ2-6 | TRBV27 | NA | TRBD1 | TGTGCCAGCAGTCCCTTCCCCACAGGGGCTGGGGCCAACGTCCTGACTTTC | CASSPFPTGAGANVLTF
TRBJ2-2 | TRBV11-2 | NA | NA | TGTGCCAGCAGCTTAGATCCGGTTGGGGGCCCCGGGGAGCTGTTTTTT | CASSLDPVGGPGELFF
TRBJ1-1 | TRBV19 | NA | NA | TGTGCCAGTAGTGGGCACGTCAAGAACACTGAAGCTTTCTTT | CASSGHVKNTEAFF
TRBJ2-1 | TRBV29-1 | NA | TRBD1 | TGCAGCGTTGCGGGTAAGGGGGCTAAGGTCTCGGTCTACAATGAGCAGTTCTTC | CSVAGKGAKVSVYNEQFF
TRBJ2-3 | TRBV7-3 | NA | NA | TGTGCCAGCAGCTTAAACGGTCGCCCGGAGGGGCAGTATTTT | CASSLNGRPEGQYF
TRBJ2-2 | TRBV30 | NA | TRBD2 | TGTGCCTGGTCACAAACCCGACTAGCGGGGTTGAAGGGGGAGCTGTTTTTT | CAWSQTRLAGLKGELFF
TRBJ2-4 | TRBV7-2 | few | NA | TGTGCCAGCAGCTCCATGAAAAACATTCAGTACTTC | CASSSMKNIQYF
TRBJ1-4 | TRBV5-1 | NA | NA | TGCGCCAGCAGCTTGGGGGCAGGGTATGAAAAACTGTTTTTT | CASSLGAGYEKLFF
TRBJ1-1 | TRBV3-1/TRBV3-2 | NA | NA | TGTGCCAGCAGCCAAGCTGGCAGGTCCTCCACTGAAGCTTTCTTT | CASSQAGRSSTEAFF
TRBJ2-1 | TRBV9 | NA | NA | TGTGCCAGCAGCGGGAGGGCCGAGATTGAGCAGTTCTTC | CASSGRAEIEQFF
TRBJ2-2 | TRBV24-1 | NA | TRBD2 | TGTGCCACCAGTGATCTCTCTAGCGGTACGACCGGGGAGCTGTTTTTT | CATSDLSSGTTGELFF
TRBJ1-5 | TRBV28 | NA | TRBD1 | TGTGCCAGCACACTTTACTTAGGACAGGGGAAACAGCCCCAGCATTTT | CASTLYLGQGKQPQHF
TRBJ2-7 | TRBV6-1 | once | NA | TGTGCCAGCAGTGAATCGGGTCCCTACGAGCAGTACTTC | CASSESGPYEQYF
TRBJ2-5 | TRBV5-1 | NA | TRBD2 | TGCGCCAGCAGCTTGGGTTCGACTAGCGGGAGCCCAGAGACCCAGTACTTC | CASSLGSTSGSPETQYF